Below are 11 T cell receptor beta chains sequenced from a single sample in a study of CD8 T cells in ankylosing spondylitis. Study-wide findings and caveats: A TCR beta motif made of about 8 highly homologous variants seemed typical of ankylosing spondylitis blood.

What these receptors recognize is not known. TCRdb reprocessed the 5' RACE reads with MiXCR, giving one entry per CDR3 protein. This table has approximately 500,000 distinct CDR3 sequences, approximately 12% appearing once. Input material: blood, either unsorted or a sorted T cell fraction (not recorded which). These TCRs come from a male donor with ankylosing spondylitis.

V is TRBV4-1 and J is TRBJ1-1; no reliable D call. This CDR3 has 14 amino acids. Germline V gene lookup returns CDR1 MGHRA and CDR2 YSYEKL. Trimming removed 5 bases from V and 4 bases from J, with 14 bases in between. The CDR3 spells CASSIQIRGTEAFF. DNA of the CDR3: TGCGCCAGCAGCATACAGATCCGTGGCACTGAAGCTTTCTTT.

V and J are TRBV27 and TRBJ2-7; tentative D call: TRBD1 (6 bases). Germline V gene lookup returns CDR1 MNHEY and CDR2 SMNVEV (reference sequence). The V end was cut by 0 bases, the J end by 3 bases, with 12 bases between. The CDR3 loop spans 15 amino acids. The CDR3 protein is CASSLSIAGDYEQYF. For the CDR3, the DNA is TGTGCCAGCAGTTTATCGATCGCAGGGGACTACGAGCAGTACTTC.

This chain connects TRBV11-2 to TRBJ2-7; the match to TRBD2 covers 7 bases. Trimming cost V 3 bases and J 0 bases; bases outside gene matches: 2. This CDR3 has 14 amino acids. Per the germline V gene, CDR1 is SGHAT and CDR2 is FQNNGV. The CDR3 DNA is TGTGCCAGCAGCTTCGGCGGGGGCTCCTACGAGCAGTACTTC. This gives the protein CASSFGGGSYEQYF.

There are a few counts of this clonotype. The CDR3: CASSQGAGGLYEQYV. Written as DNA, the CDR3 is TGCGCCAGCAGCCAAGGGGCGGGGGGGCTCTACGAGCAGTACGTC. This rearrangement joins TRBV4-1 to TRBJ2-7; 9 nucleotides line up with TRBD2. Unmatched junction bases numbered 4, after V lost 1 base and J lost 3 bases. CDR3 length equals 15 residues. Germline V gene lookup returns CDR1 MGHRA and CDR2 YSYEKL.

This clonotype has more than one count but fewer than ten. The CDR3 bases are TGCAGCGTCGCGACAGGGGGGACGTCCGAGCAGTACTTC. Its translation is CSVATGGTSEQYF. The J gene is TRBJ2-7, the V gene TRBV29-1; 9 positions agree with TRBD1. Germline CDR1 and CDR2: SQVTM and ANQGSEA. The CDR3 loop spans 13 amino acids. Trimming cost V 6 bases and J 6 bases; bases outside gene matches: 9.

The chain couples TRBV7-9 to TRBJ1-2; tentative D call: TRBD1 (5 bases). The germline CDR1 and CDR2 sequences are SEHNR and FQNEAQ (reference sequence). Trimming shortened V by 1 base and J by 6 bases, and 12 bases separated the two germline ends. The CDR3 has 14 amino acids. DNA for the CDR3: TGTGCCAGCAGCTTAGGGGGGGAGTGGAATGGCTACACCTTC. Amino acid sequence: CASSLGGEWNGYTF.

The sample holds a few counts of this clonotype. The chain recombines TRBV20-1 with TRBJ1-1; no clear D gene. This CDR3 has 13 residues. The germline V and J ends were trimmed by 6 bases and 4 bases, with 15 bases remaining between them. The germline CDR1 and CDR2 sequences are DFQATT and SNEGSKA (reference sequence). CDR3 in DNA: TGCAGTGCAAGGACGGACTGGGTCACTGAAGCTTTCTTT. It is translated as CSARTDWVTEAFF.

This chain joins TRBV20-1 and TRBJ2-5; tentative D call: TRBD2 (5 bases). Germline loops: CDR1 DFQATT, CDR2 SNEGSKA (reference sequence). Trimming removed 6 bases at V and 2 bases at J, with 19 bases between. The CDR3 runs 15 residues. In DNA form, the CDR3 reads TGCAGTGCCGAAAACCCATCTAGCACACAAGAGACCCAGTACTTC. Translating it yields CSAENPSSTQETQYF.

This clonotype was seen more than once but under ten times. V gene TRBV15 combines with J gene TRBJ2-7; no definite D call. V was shortened by 1 base and J by 0 bases, with 10 bases between the two germline ends. CDR3 size: 15 residues. CDR1 is LNHNV, CDR2 YYDKDF, per germline (reference sequence). The CDR3 nucleotides read TGTGCCACCAGCAGAGCCTCTGAAAGCTCCTACGAGCAGTACTTC. It is translated as CATSRASESSYEQYF.

The rearrangement links TRBV5-6 to TRBJ2-7; D unclear. This CDR3 has 15 residues. Looked up from germline, CDR1 is SGHDT and CDR2 is YYEEEE. Trimming took off 0 bases at V and 0 bases at J, with 10 bases between the two ends. CDR3 DNA: TGTGCCAGCAGCTTGGTTGCCGCAAGCTCCTACGAGCAGTACGTC. It is translated as CASSLVAASSYEQYV.

The gene calls are TRBV5-1 and TRBJ2-5; 11 bases map to TRBD2. From germline, CDR1 is SGHRS and CDR2 YFSETQ. Losses at the gene ends were 4 bases for V and 5 bases for J; bases not matched to a gene: 10. This CDR3 region has 16 residues. Written as DNA, the CDR3 is TGCGCCAGCAGCCCCATCACTAGCGGGAGTGGGGAGACCCAGTACTTC. Protein sequence: CASSPITSGSGETQYF.